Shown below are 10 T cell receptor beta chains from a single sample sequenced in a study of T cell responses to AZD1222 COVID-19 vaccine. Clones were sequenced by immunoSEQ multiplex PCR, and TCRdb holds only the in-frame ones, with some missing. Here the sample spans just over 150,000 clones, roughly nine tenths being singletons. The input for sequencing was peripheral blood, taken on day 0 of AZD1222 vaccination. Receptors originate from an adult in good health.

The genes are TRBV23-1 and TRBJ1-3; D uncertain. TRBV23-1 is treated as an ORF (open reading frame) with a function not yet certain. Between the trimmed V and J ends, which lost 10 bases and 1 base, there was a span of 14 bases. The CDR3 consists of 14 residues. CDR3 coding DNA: TGCGCCACCAAGTTGCAGGATTCTGGAAACACCATATATTTT. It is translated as CATKLQDSGNTIYF.

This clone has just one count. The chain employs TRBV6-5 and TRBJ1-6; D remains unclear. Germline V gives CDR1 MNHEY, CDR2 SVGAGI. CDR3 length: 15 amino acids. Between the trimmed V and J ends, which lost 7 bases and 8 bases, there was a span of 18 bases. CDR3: CASTQWVVVDSPLHF. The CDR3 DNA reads TGTGCCAGCACTCAATGGGTGGTTGTGGATTCACCCCTCCACTTT.

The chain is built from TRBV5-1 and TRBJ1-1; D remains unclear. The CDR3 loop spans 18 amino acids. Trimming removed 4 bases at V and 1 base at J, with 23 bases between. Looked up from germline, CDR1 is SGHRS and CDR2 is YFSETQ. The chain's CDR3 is CASSANAGGSLGNTEAFF. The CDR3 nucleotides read TGCGCCAGCAGCGCCAACGCGGGCGGCAGCCTCGGGAACACTGAAGCTTTCTTT.

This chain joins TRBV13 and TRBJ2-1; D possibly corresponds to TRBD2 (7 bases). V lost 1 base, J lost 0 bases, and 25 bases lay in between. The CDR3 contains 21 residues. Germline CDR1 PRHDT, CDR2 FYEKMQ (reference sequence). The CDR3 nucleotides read TGTGCCAGCAGCTTAGACCCCGGGGCTAACCTTAGGGGGGGCTCCTACAATGAGCAGTTCTTC. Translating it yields CASSLDPGANLRGGSYNEQFF.

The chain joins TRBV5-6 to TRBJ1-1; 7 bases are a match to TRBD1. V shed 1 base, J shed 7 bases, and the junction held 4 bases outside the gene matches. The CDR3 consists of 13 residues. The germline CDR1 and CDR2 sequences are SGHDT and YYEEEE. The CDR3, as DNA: TGTGCCAGCAGCTTGACAGGGGCCGGTGAAGCTTTCTTT. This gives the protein CASSLTGAGEAFF.

The CDR3 reads CASSQGPASYGYTF. In DNA, the CDR3 is TGCGCCAGCAGCCAAGGTCCAGCGAGCTATGGCTACACCTTC. The chain uses TRBV4-1 and TRBJ1-2; D uncertain. CDR1 is MGHRA and CDR2 is YSYEKL in the germline V gene. V was shortened by 1 base and J by 4 bases, with 10 bases between the two germline ends. The CDR3 consists of 14 residues.

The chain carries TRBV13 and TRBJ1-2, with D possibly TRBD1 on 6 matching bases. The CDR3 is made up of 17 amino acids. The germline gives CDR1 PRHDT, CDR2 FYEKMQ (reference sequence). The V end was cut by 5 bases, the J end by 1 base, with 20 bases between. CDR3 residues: CASSPLGGVVDNYGYTF. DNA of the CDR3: TGTGCCAGCAGCCCCCTAGGGGGGGTGGTGGATAACTATGGCTACACCTTC. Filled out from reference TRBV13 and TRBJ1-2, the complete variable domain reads AAGVIQSPRHLIKEKRETATLKCYPIPRHDTVYWYQQGPGQDPQFLISFYEKMQSDKGSIPDRFSAQQFSDYHSELNMSSLELGDSALYFCASSPLGGVVDNYGYTFGSGTRLTVV.

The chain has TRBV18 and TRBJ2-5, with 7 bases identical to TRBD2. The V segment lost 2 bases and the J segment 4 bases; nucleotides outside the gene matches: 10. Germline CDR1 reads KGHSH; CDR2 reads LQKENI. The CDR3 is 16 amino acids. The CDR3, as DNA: TGTGCCAGCTCACCAGCGACTAGCTGGGGAGTAGAGACCCAGTACTTC. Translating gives CASSPATSWGVETQYF.

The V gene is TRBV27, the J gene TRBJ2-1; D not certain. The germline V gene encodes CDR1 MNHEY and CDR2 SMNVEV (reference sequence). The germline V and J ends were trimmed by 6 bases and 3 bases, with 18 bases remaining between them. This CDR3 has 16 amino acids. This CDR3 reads CASRLSSAKDYNEQFF. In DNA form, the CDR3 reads TGTGCCAGCAGGTTGAGCTCGGCCAAGGACTACAATGAGCAGTTCTTC.

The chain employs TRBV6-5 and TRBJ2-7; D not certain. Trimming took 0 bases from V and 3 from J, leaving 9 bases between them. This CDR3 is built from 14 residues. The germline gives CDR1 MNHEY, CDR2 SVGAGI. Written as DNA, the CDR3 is TGTGCCAGCAGTTACTCGGTCGGGCGCTACGAGCAGTACTTC. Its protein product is CASSYSVGRYEQYF.